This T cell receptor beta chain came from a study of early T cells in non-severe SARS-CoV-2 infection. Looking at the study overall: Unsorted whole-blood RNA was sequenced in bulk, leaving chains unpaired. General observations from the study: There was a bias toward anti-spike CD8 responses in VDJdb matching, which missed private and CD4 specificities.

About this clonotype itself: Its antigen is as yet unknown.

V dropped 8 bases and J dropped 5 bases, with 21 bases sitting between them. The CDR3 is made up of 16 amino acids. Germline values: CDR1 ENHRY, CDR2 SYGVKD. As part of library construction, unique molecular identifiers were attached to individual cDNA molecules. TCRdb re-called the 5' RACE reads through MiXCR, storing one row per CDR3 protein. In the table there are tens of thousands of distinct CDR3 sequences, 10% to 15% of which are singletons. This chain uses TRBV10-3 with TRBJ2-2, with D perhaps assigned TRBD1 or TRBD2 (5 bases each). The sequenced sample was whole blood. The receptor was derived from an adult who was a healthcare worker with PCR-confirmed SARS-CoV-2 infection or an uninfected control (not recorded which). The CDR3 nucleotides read TGTGCCATCCTTGTTGGGGGACCGCCCTCGACCGGGGAGCTGTTTTTT. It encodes CAILVGGPPSTGELFF.